This T cell receptor (beta chain) was observed in a study of T cells in Graves' hyperthyroidism and ophthalmopathy. This clonotype was detected many times. RNA transcripts gave rise to amplified TCR beta CDR3 regions. Using the HTBI primer set, a first-round RT-PCR was run on the TCR CDR3. TCRdb redid the calling of the multiplex PCR reads with MiXCR, one entry per CDR3 protein. In the table there are over 500,000 distinct CDR3 sequences, about 16% of which are singletons. The clonotype was recovered from a woman aged 30 to 39 with Graves' ophthalmopathy. The specimen sequenced was blood.

CDR3 DNA sequence: TGTGCCAGCAGCTTAGGGAGAGTCTTCTCTACATACCTGGCCAAAAACATTCAGTACTTC. As protein: CASSLGRVFSTYLAKNIQYF. The chain joins TRBV11-2 to TRBJ2-4; the D is unclear. Germline CDR1 and CDR2: SGHAT and FQNNGV. The ends were cut back, 1 base at V and 1 base at J, with 23 bases in the middle. The CDR3 runs 20 residues.